The 27 T cell receptor beta chains below come from one sample, sequenced in a study of T cell responses to AZD1222 COVID-19 vaccine. Using immunoSEQ multiplex PCR, the repertoire was profiled, and TCRdb retains in-frame clones only, with some absent. In the table there are tens of thousands of clones, about 91% of which are singletons. Here the sequenced sample was peripheral blood, taken 28 days after the second AZD1222 dose. The receptor set was obtained from an adult who received the AZD1222 COVID-19 vaccine.

Written as DNA, the CDR3 is TGTGCCAGCAGTTTAGTACAGGGCCGTTCACCCCTCCACTTT. Translated: CASSLVQGRSPLHF. The chain is built from TRBV27 and TRBJ1-6; the D gene is possibly TRBD1 (6 bases). The CDR3 spans 14 residues. V lost 2 bases to trimming and J lost 9 bases, with 11 bases between them. Germline values: CDR1 MNHEY, CDR2 SMNVEV (reference sequence).

The rearrangement uses TRBV6-5 and TRBJ2-3; 14 bases agree with TRBD2. V lost 7 bases and J lost 5; bases outside the gene matches: 5. Per the germline V gene, CDR1 is MNHEY and CDR2 is SVGAGI. The CDR3 is 15 amino acids. The CDR3 reads CASISGLAGGDTQYF. The CDR3 coding sequence is TGTGCCAGCATAAGTGGACTAGCGGGAGGAGATACGCAGTATTTT.

The chain carries TRBV30 and TRBJ2-2, with 10 bases fitting TRBD1. CDR3 size: 14 residues. The ends lost 1 base at V and 9 bases at J; junction bases unmatched: 5. Germline CDR1 is GTSNPN and CDR2 is SVGIG (reference sequence). The CDR3 bases are TGTGCCTGGAGTGGACAGGGGGCCGACCGGGAGCTGTTTTTT. Translating it yields CAWSGQGADRELFF.

The V and J genes are TRBV28 and TRBJ1-2; a weak D match, TRBD1 (6 bases). The CDR3 covers 16 residues. The ends were cut back, 2 bases at V and 8 bases at J, with 21 bases in the middle. CDR1 is MDHEN, CDR2 SYDVKM, per germline. For the CDR3, the DNA is TGTGCCAGCAGTTTAAGGGGACATAAACCGCTTGGGGGCTACACCTTC. It encodes CASSLRGHKPLGGYTF.

The rearrangement joins TRBV6-1 to TRBJ2-1, with TRBD1 identical over 9 bases. V was pared by 3 bases and J by 6 bases, with 9 bases of the junction left unmatched. This CDR3 has 16 residues. Germline lookup yields CDR1 MNHNS and CDR2 SASEGT. The CDR3 sequence: CASSDVSWTGVNEQFF. The CDR3, as DNA: TGTGCCAGCAGTGACGTTAGTTGGACAGGGGTCAATGAGCAGTTCTTC.

The genes are TRBV9 and TRBJ2-3; 10 positions match TRBD2. Germline V gene lookup returns CDR1 SGDLS and CDR2 YYNGEE. This CDR3 comprises 16 residues. The V segment lost 3 bases and the J segment 3 bases; nucleotides outside the gene matches: 7. The CDR3 is CASSESSGRVTDTQYF. CDR3 DNA sequence: TGTGCCAGCAGCGAGTCTAGCGGGAGAGTAACAGATACGCAGTATTTT.

The gene calls are TRBV5-1 and TRBJ2-7, with 16 bases lining up with TRBD2. Germline assignment: CDR1 SGHRS and CDR2 YFSETQ. The CDR3 sequence is 18 residues long. The V and J ends lost 3 bases and 1 base, in that order; junction bases with no gene match: 7. The CDR3 is CASSWGLAGGPGSYEQYF. The CDR3 nucleotides are TGCGCCAGCAGCTGGGGACTAGCGGGGGGGCCGGGTTCCTACGAGCAGTACTTC.

V and J are TRBV5-1 and TRBJ1-1; a possible D gene is TRBD1 (5 bases). This CDR3 is 14 amino acids long. Trimming cost V 4 bases and J 1 base, with 11 bases left between them. CDR1 and CDR2 from the germline V gene are SGHRS and YFSETQ. The CDR3 reads CASSTQGSNTEAFF. CDR3 DNA: TGCGCCAGCAGCACCCAGGGCTCGAACACTGAAGCTTTCTTT.

This CDR3 is CASSSAQGYGYTF. The CDR3 bases are TGTGCCAGCAGCTCCGCGCAGGGCTATGGCTACACCTTC. The rearrangement uses TRBV7-9 and TRBJ1-2, with a weak D call TRBD1 (5 bases). V lost 4 bases and J lost 4, with 10 bases in between. The CDR3 is made up of 13 amino acids. Per the germline V gene, CDR1 is SEHNR and CDR2 is FQNEAQ (reference sequence).

The rearrangement links TRBV20-1 to TRBJ1-1; no clear D. The CDR3 extends over 13 amino acids. Germline loops: CDR1 DFQATT, CDR2 SNEGSKA (reference sequence). Trimming shortened V by 3 bases and J by 4 bases, and 12 bases separated the two germline ends. The CDR3 nucleotides read TGCAGTGCTAGTAAAGGTCTGAGCACTGAAGCTTTCTTT. Protein sequence: CSASKGLSTEAFF.

The chain uses TRBV12-3 or TRBV12-4 and TRBJ2-3; D not certain. Trimming stripped 3 bases from V and 4 bases from J, with 8 bases between. The CDR3 loop spans 13 amino acids. CDR3 sequence reads: CASSFRQADTQYF. The CDR3 DNA sequence: TGTGCCAGCAGTTTCCGGCAAGCAGATACGCAGTATTTT.

The chain combines TRBV6-5 with TRBJ1-5; tentative D call: TRBD1 (5 bases). Trimming took 9 bases from V and 5 from J, leaving 11 bases between them. This CDR3 spans 12 amino acids. Germline values: CDR1 MNHEY, CDR2 SVGAGI. As DNA, the CDR3 is TGTGCCAGTGGGGGAACTCATCAGCCCCAGCATTTT. It codes for CASGGTHQPQHF.

This clone was observed a single time. The chain couples TRBV19 to TRBJ1-6; D gene uncertain. The CDR3 is 13 amino acids. The germline gives CDR1 LNHDA, CDR2 SQIVND (reference sequence). Trimming cost V 7 bases and J 3 bases, with 7 bases left between them. The chain's CDR3 is CASTFDYNSPLHF. The CDR3 coding sequence is TGTGCCAGTACCTTTGACTATAATTCACCCCTCCACTTT.

The chain recombines TRBV7-8 with TRBJ1-2; 10 nucleotides agree with TRBD1. CDR1 is SGHVS and CDR2 is FQNEAQ in the germline V gene. V lost 2 bases, J lost 0 bases, and 6 bases stayed unmatched. The CDR3 is 17 residues long. CDR3 loop: CASSLWDRGIPNYGYTF. CDR3 DNA sequence: TGTGCCAGCAGCTTATGGGACAGGGGAATCCCTAACTATGGCTACACCTTC. Based on the CDR3 plus reference TRBV7-8 and TRBJ1-2, the full variable domain is GAGVSQSPRYKVAKRGQDVALRCDPISGHVSLFWYQQALGQGPEFLTYFQNEAQLDKSGLPSDRFFAERPEGSVSTLKIQRTQQEDSAVYLCASSLWDRGIPNYGYTFGSGTRLTVV.

The chain couples TRBV3-1 (or the pseudogene TRBV3-2) to TRBJ1-2; 9 positions match TRBD1. The CDR3 is made up of 14 amino acids. Looked up from germline, CDR1 is LGHDT and CDR2 is YNNKEL (reference sequence). The J segment lost 10 bases and the V segment lost 3 bases, leaving 9 bases of the junction unmatched. The CDR3 DNA follows: TGTGCCAGCAGCCAGCACAGGGGGCGTTTGCCCTACACCTTC. Protein product: CASSQHRGRLPYTF.

V and J are TRBV27 and TRBJ1-5; D gene ambiguous. The CDR3 length is 14 residues. CDR1 is MNHEY and CDR2 is SMNVEV in the germline V gene (reference sequence). V was trimmed by 0 bases and J by 0 bases, leaving 3 bases between them. CDR3 in DNA: TGTGCCAGCAGTTTATCGCGTAGCAATCAGCCCCAGCATTTT. As protein: CASSLSRSNQPQHF.

The chain recombines TRBV5-1 with TRBJ1-4, with D perhaps matching TRBD1 (5 bases). The CDR3 covers 15 residues. Germline V CDR1 and CDR2: SGHRS, YFSETQ. Trimming shortened V by 2 bases and J by 2 bases, and 10 bases separated the two germline ends. The CDR3 nucleotides read TGCGCCAGCAGCTTCCAGGGTGGGACTAATGAAAAACTGTTTTTT. Translation gives CASSFQGGTNEKLFF.

This clone was found once. V usage is TRBV6-2 or TRBV6-3 and J usage is TRBJ1-5; no definite D call. Germline lookup yields CDR1 MNHEY and CDR2 SVGEGT. Trimming cost V 0 bases and J 9 bases, with 9 bases left between them. CDR3 length: 13 amino acids. CDR3 protein: CASSYSFVSPQHF. The DNA of the CDR3 is TGTGCCAGCAGTTACTCGTTTGTTTCGCCCCAGCATTTT.

This clone was observed a handful of times. The CDR3 loop reads CASSLSGGDISYEQYF. The CDR3, as DNA: TGTGCCAGCAGTTTATCGGGGGGTGACATTTCCTACGAGCAGTACTTC. V gene TRBV27 combines with J gene TRBJ2-7, with D maybe TRBD2 (6 bases). Trimming shortened V by 0 bases and J by 1 base, and 13 bases separated the two germline ends. The CDR3 runs 16 residues. Germline CDR1 and CDR2: MNHEY and SMNVEV (reference sequence).

The chain recombines TRBV18 with TRBJ1-5; D is ambiguous. Germline lookup yields CDR1 KGHSH and CDR2 LQKENI. V was trimmed by 3 bases and J by 2 bases, leaving 14 bases between them. CDR3 size: 16 residues. CDR3 region: CASSPGGPGGNQPQHF. CDR3 sequence (DNA): TGTGCCAGCTCACCCGGCGGCCCGGGTGGCAATCAGCCCCAGCATTTT.

This chain links TRBV6-6 with TRBJ1-5; D not certain. Germline V CDR1 and CDR2: MNHNY, SVGAGI (reference sequence). The CDR3 is 14 residues long. The germline V and J ends were trimmed by 2 bases and 5 bases, with 10 bases remaining between them. CDR3 residues: CASSYGSTYQPQHF. The CDR3 DNA follows: TGTGCCAGCAGTTACGGGAGTACCTATCAGCCCCAGCATTTT.

The genes are TRBV6-2 or TRBV6-3 and TRBJ2-3, with 9 bases aligning to TRBD2. The trim removed 3 bases at V and 1 base at J, leaving 11 bases unmatched. In germline, CDR1 is MNHEY, CDR2 SVGEGT. This CDR3 comprises 18 residues. CDR3 nucleotide sequence: TGTGCCAGCAGTTATCCCGATTCCAGCGGGAGGCGCACAGATACGCAGTATTTT. Translated: CASSYPDSSGRRTDTQYF.

DNA for the CDR3: TGTGCCAGCAGCGCCGTCACCCTGTTGGGGACTGAAGCTTTCTTT. Translation: CASSAVTLLGTEAFF. The chain has TRBV6-5 and TRBJ1-1; D is undetermined. The CDR3 totals 15 residues. The V and J ends lost 6 bases and 5 bases respectively, with 19 bases between them. Per the germline V gene, CDR1 is MNHEY and CDR2 is SVGAGI.

The chain joins TRBV6-1 to TRBJ2-7; D may be TRBD1 (5 bases). V was trimmed by 1 base and J by 4 bases, leaving 11 bases between them. This CDR3 has 14 residues. CDR1 MNHNS and CDR2 SASEGT come from the germline V gene. CDR3 region: CASSEGGRLYEQYF. Here the CDR3 DNA reads TGTGCCAGCAGTGAAGGGGGCAGGCTATACGAGCAGTACTTC.

The V gene is TRBV19, the J gene TRBJ2-5; TRBD2 aligns across 16 bases. V lost 5 bases to trimming and J lost 5 bases; unmatched junction nucleotides: 5. Looked up from germline, CDR1 is LNHDA and CDR2 is SQIVND (reference sequence). The CDR3 runs to 16 residues. CDR3 nucleotides: TGTGCCAGTAGTCTGGGACTAGCGGGGGGGCAGGAGACCCAGTACTTC. Translated: CASSLGLAGGQETQYF.

This chain connects TRBV7-2 to TRBJ1-3; D not resolved. Per germline, CDR1 SGHTA and CDR2 FQGNSA. V lost 6 bases and J lost 1, with 4 bases in between. The CDR3 sequence is 12 residues long. In DNA form, the CDR3 reads TGTGCCAGCAGGTCGTCTGGAAACACCATATATTTT. It is translated as CASRSSGNTIYF.

The chain employs TRBV11-2 and TRBJ2-7; D gene uncertain. Trimming took off 5 bases at V and 3 bases at J, with 8 bases between the two ends. Germline CDR1 and CDR2: SGHAT and FQNNGV. There are 12 residues in the CDR3. This CDR3 is CASSSHSYEQYF. The CDR3 region has the DNA TGTGCCAGCAGCAGCCACAGCTACGAGCAGTACTTC.